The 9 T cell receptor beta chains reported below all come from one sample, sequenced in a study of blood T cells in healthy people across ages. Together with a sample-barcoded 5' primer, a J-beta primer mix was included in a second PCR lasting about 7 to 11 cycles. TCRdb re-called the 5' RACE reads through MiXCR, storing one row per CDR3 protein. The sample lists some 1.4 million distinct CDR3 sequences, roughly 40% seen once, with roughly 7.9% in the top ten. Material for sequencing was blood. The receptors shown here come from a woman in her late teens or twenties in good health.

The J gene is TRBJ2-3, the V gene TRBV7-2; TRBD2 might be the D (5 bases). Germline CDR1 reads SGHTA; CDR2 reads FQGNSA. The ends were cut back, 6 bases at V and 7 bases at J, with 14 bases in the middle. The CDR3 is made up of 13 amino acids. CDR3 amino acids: CASRSGGAHTQYF. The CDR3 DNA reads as TGTGCCAGCAGATCCGGAGGTGCACATACGCAGTATTTT.

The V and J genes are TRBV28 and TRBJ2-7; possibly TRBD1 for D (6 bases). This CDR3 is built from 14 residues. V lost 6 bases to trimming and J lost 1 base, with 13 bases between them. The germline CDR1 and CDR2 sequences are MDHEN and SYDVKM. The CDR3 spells CASRPGGQSYEQYF. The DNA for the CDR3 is TGTGCCAGCAGGCCGGGTGGACAGTCCTACGAGCAGTACTTC.

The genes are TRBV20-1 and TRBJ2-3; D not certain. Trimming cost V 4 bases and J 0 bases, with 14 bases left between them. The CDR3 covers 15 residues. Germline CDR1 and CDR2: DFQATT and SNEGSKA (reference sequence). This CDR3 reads CSATWLVKSTDTQYF. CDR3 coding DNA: TGCAGTGCTACCTGGCTTGTGAAGAGCACAGATACGCAGTATTTT.

CDR3 sequence (DNA): TGTGCCAGCAGTGAACAGGGCTCCTACGAGCAGTACTTC. Protein sequence: CASSEQGSYEQYF. The chain has TRBV6-1 and TRBJ2-7, with TRBD1 as a possible D gene (5 bases). The CDR3 covers 13 residues. Germline CDR1 MNHNS, CDR2 SASEGT. The V and J ends lost 2 bases and 0 bases respectively, with 5 bases between them.

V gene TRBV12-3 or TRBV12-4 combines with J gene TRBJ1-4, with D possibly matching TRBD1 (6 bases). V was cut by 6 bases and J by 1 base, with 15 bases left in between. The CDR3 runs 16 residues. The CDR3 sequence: CASSPGEGVTNEKLFF. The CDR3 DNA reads TGTGCCAGCAGCCCAGGGGAGGGCGTAACTAATGAAAAACTGTTTTTT.

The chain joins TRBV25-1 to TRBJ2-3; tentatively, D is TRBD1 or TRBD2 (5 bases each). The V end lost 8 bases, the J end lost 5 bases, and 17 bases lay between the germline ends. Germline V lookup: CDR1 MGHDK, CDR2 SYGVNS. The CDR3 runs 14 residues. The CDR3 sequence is CASPGTGHQDTQYF. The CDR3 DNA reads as TGTGCCAGCCCCGGGACGGGCCACCAAGATACGCAGTATTTT.

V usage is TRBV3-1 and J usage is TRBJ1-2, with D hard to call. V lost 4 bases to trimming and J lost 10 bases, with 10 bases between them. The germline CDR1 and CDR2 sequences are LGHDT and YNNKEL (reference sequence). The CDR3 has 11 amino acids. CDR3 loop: CASSRQRYYTF. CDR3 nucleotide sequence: TGTGCCAGCAGCCGGCAGAGATACTACACCTTC.

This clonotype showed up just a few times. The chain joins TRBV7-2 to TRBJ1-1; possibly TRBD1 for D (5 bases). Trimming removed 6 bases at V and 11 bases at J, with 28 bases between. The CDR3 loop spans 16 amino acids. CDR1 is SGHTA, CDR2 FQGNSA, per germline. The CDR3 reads CASRDGRGLSLSLAFF. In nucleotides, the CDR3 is TGTGCCAGCAGGGACGGGAGGGGACTGAGCTTATCCCTGGCTTTCTTT.

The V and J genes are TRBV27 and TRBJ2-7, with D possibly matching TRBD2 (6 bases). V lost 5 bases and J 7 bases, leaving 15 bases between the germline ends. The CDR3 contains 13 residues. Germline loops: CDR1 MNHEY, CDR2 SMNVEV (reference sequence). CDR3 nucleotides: TGTGCCAGCAGTGTGGGGGGTTACTCTGAGCAGTACTTC. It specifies CASSVGGYSEQYF.